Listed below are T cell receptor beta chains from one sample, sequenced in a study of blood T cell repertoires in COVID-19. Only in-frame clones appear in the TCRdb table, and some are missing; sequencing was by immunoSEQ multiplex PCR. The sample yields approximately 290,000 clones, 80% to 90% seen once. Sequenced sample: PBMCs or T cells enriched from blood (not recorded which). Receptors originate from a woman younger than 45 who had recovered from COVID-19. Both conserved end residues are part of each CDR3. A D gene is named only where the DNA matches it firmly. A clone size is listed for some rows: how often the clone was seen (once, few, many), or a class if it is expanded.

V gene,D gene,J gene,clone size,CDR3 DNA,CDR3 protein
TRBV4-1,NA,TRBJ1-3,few,TGCGCCAGCAGCCATGGGACTTTCAGGGTGGTTGAACGAAACACCATATATTTT,CASSHGTFRVVERNTIYF
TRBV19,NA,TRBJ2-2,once,TGTGCCAGTAGTCATCGGTGGGGCAGGGCGAACACCGGGGAGCTGTTTTTT,CASSHRWGRANTGELFF
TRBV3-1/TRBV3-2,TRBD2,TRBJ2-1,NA,TGTGCCAGCAGTCGAAGTACTAGCGGGGGCCACACCTACAATGAGCAGTTCTTC,CASSRSTSGGHTYNEQFF
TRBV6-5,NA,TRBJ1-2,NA,TGTGCCAGCAGTTTCTCCAGGAACTATGGCTACACCTTC,CASSFSRNYGYTF
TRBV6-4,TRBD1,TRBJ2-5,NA,TGTGCCAGCAGTGACTGCAGTTCAGGGGGAAAGCAGACCCAGTACTTC,CASSDCSSGGKQTQYF
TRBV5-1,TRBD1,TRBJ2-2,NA,TGCGCCAGCTTGCAAGGACAGGGATATTCCGGGGAGCTGTTTTTT,CASLQGQGYSGELFF
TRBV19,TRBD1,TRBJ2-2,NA,TGTGCCAGTAGTATGGGGTGGGGACAGGGAGGCACCGGGGAGCTGTTTTTT,CASSMGWGQGGTGELFF
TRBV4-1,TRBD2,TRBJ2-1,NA,TGCGCCAGCAGAGCGGGGGGGCTGTCCTACAATGAGCAGTTCTTC,CASRAGGLSYNEQFF
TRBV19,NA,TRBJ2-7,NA,TGTGCCAGTAGTATCACTCGCGATTACGAGCAGTACTTC,CASSITRDYEQYF
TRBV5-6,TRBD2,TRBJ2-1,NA,TGTGCCAGCAGCTTTCGATCCGGGACTAGCGGGGGGAATGAGCAGTTCTTC,CASSFRSGTSGGNEQFF
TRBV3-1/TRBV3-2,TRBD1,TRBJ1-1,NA,TGTGCCAGCAGCCAGACGGACAGGATGAACACTGAAGCTTTCTTT,CASSQTDRMNTEAFF
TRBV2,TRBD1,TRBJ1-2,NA,TGTGCCAGCAGTCGGACAGGGACATCAGCTAACTATGGCTACACCTTC,CASSRTGTSANYGYTF
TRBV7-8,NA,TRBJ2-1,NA,TGTGCCAGCATGTCTATGGGGGGAGTGGAGCAGTTCTTC,CASMSMGGVEQFF
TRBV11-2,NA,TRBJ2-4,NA,TGTGCCAGCAGCCGTAAGGCAGGGGTAACTGCCAAAAACATTCAGTACTTC,CASSRKAGVTAKNIQYF
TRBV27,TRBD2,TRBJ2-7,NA,TGTGCCAGCAACCCTAGCGGGAGACGGCACGAGCAGTACTTC,CASNPSGRRHEQYF
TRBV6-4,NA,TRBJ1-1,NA,TGTGCCAGCAGATCGACAGGCTGGGGGACTGAAGCTTTCTTT,CASRSTGWGTEAFF
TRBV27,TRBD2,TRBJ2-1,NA,TGTGCCAGCAGTCGACGGACTAGCGGCACCTACAATGAGCAGTTCTTC,CASSRRTSGTYNEQFF
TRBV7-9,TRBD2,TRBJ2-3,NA,TGTGCCAGCAGCCCCCGGGGAGGGAAGGATACGCAGTATTTT,CASSPRGGKDTQYF
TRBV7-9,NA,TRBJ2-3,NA,TGTGCCAGCAGTCTCACAGATACGCAGTATTTT,CASSLTDTQYF
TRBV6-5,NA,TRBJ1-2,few,TGTGCCAGCAGTTACGAAACCAGGGGAAACCCGAATGGCTACACCTTC,CASSYETRGNPNGYTF
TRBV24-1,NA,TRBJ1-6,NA,TGTGCCACCAGTTACGGAGGTGGTTCACCCCTCCACTTT,CATSYGGGSPLHF
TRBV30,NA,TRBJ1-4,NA,TGTGCCTGGAGTGTACCAAGGGGTTATAATGAAAAACTGTTTTTT,CAWSVPRGYNEKLFF
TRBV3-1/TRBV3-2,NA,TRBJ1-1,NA,TGTGCCAGCAGCCACCAGGGAACTGAAGCTTTCTTT,CASSHQGTEAFF
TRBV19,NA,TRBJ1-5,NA,TGTGCCAGTAGTATGCTCCGGGGAGGCAGCAATCAGCCCCAGCATTTT,CASSMLRGGSNQPQHF
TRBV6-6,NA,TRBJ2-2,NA,TGTGCCAGCAGTTATTCGGCGGGAAAGTCGTCCGGGGAGCTGTTTTTT,CASSYSAGKSSGELFF
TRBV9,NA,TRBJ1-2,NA,TGTGCCAGCAGCGTAGTCCCGGGATCCAACTATGGCTACACCTTC,CASSVVPGSNYGYTF
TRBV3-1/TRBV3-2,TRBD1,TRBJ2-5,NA,TGTGCCAGCAGCCCCCGACAGGGGGCAGTGGGTGAGACCCAGTACTTC,CASSPRQGAVGETQYF
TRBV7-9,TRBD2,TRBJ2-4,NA,TGTGCCAGCAGTAATCCTAGCGGGGGTGACATTCAGTACTTC,CASSNPSGGDIQYF
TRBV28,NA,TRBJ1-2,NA,TGTGCCAGCAGTTTAAATCCATCCAACTATGGCTACACCTTC,CASSLNPSNYGYTF
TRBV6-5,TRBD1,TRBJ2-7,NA,TGTGCCAGCTCTGGGACAGGTTCCTACGAGCAGTACTTC,CASSGTGSYEQYF
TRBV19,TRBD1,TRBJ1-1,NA,TGTGCCAGTAGTATAGTCCAGGGGGGCGAAGCTTTCTTT,CASSIVQGGEAFF
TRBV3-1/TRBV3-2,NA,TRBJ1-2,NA,TGTGCCAGCAGCCAAGTTCCAGGGGCTAACTATGGCTACACCTTC,CASSQVPGANYGYTF
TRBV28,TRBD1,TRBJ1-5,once,TGTGCCAGCAGTTTAGGGACAGGGAATCAGCCCCAGCATTTT,CASSLGTGNQPQHF
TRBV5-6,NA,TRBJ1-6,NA,TGTGCCAGCAGCTCGTTCAGGAGCGGGAGGGAAAATTCACCCCTCCACTTT,CASSSFRSGRENSPLHF
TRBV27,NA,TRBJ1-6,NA,TGTGCCAGCAGTTTAAGGGTCACAGGGATAAGCTCCTATAATTCACCCCTCCACTTT,CASSLRVTGISSYNSPLHF
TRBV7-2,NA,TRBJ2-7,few,TGTGCCAGCAGCAGGCGCGGCGAGCAGTACTTC,CASSRRGEQYF
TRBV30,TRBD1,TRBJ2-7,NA,TGTGCCTGGAGTGTCGGACAGGCGGTCTACGAGCAGTACTTC,CAWSVGQAVYEQYF
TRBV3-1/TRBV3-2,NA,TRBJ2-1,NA,TGTGCCAGCAGCCTCGAGAATGAGCAGTTCTTC,CASSLENEQFF
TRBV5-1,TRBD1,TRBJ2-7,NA,TGCGCCAGCAGCCCTGGGACAGGGACCGAGCAGTACTTC,CASSPGTGTEQYF
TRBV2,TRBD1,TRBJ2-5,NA,TGTGCCAGCAGTGAACAGGGGGTCGGAGAGACCCAGTACTTC,CASSEQGVGETQYF